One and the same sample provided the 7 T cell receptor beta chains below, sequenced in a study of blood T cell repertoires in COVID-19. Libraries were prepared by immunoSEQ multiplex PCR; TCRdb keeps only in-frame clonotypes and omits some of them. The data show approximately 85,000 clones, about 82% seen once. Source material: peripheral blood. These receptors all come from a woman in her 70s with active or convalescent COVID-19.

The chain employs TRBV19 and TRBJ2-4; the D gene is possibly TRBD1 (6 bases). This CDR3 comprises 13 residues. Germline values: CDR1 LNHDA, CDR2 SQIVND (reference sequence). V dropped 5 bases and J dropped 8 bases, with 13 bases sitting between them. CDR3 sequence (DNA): TGTGCCAGTAGTCTCAGGGGCGCGGACATTCAGTACTTC. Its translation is CASSLRGADIQYF.

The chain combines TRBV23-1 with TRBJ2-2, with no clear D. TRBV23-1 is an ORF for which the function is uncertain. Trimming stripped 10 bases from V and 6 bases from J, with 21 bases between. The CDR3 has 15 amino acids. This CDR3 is CAIPEPTPRAGELFF. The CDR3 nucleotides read TGCGCCATTCCGGAGCCTACTCCCCGGGCCGGGGAGCTGTTTTTT.

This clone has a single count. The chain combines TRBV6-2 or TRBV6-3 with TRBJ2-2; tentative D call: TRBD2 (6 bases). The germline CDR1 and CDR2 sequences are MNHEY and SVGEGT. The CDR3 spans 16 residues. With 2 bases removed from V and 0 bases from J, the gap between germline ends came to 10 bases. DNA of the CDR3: TGTGCCAGCAGTTACCAGGGACTCACGAACACCGGGGAGCTGTTTTTT. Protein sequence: CASSYQGLTNTGELFF.

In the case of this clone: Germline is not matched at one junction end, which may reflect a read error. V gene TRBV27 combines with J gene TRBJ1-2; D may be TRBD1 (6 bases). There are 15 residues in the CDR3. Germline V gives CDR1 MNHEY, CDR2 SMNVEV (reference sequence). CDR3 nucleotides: TGTGCCAGCAGTCAACAGGGCCCGCCGGTCTATGGCCACACCTTC. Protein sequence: CASSQQGPPVYGHTF.

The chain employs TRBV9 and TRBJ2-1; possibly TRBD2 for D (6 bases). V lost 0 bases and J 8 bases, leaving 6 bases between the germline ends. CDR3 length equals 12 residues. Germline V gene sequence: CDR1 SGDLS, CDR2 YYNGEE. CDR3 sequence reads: CASSVGLDEQFF. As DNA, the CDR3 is TGTGCCAGCAGCGTAGGACTAGATGAGCAGTTCTTC. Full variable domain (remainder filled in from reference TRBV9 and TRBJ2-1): DSGVTQTPKHLITATGQRVTLRCSPRSGDLSVYWYQQSLDQGLQFLIQYYNGEERAKGNILERFSAQQFPDLHSELNLSSLELGDSALYFCASSVGLDEQFFGPGTRLTVL.

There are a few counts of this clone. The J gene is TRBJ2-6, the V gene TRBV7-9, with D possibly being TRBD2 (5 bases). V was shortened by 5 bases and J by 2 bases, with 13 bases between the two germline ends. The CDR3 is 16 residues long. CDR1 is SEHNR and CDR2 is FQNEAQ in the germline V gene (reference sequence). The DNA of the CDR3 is TGTGCCAGCAGCCCCGTGGGGAGAGCTGGGGCCAACGTCCTGACTTTC. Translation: CASSPVGRAGANVLTF.

The CDR3 sequence: CASTRTVNYGYTF. The CDR3 DNA reads as TGTGCCAGCACAAGAACTGTTAACTATGGCTACACCTTC. The J gene is TRBJ1-2, the V gene TRBV2, with D hard to call. Trimming shortened V by 7 bases and J by 1 base, and 10 bases separated the two germline ends. The CDR3 runs to 13 residues. In germline, CDR1 is SNHLY, CDR2 FYNNEI.